Below are 4 T cell receptor beta chains sequenced from a single sample in a study of response to subunit inactivated influenza vaccine. MiXCR, run by TCRdb on the RT-PCR reads, gives a single entry per CDR3 protein. The sample records approximately 200,000 distinct CDR3 sequences, roughly 14% being singletons. The specimen was CD8+ T cells sorted from PBMCs, collected 4 to 6 days after vaccination. The receptors come from a man aged 50-59 years who received an inactivated influenza vaccine.

This clonotype was observed a few times. One end of the junction is discordant with germline, which a read error may explain. V is TRBV2 and J is TRBJ2-7; D may match TRBD1 or TRBD2 (5 bases each). Germline-derived CDR1 and CDR2 are SNHLY and FYNNEI. This CDR3 has 15 residues. The DNA for the CDR3 is TGTGCCAGCACTCCTCTGGCAGGGACCTCCCACGAGCAGTACTTC. It is translated as CASTPLAGTSHEQYF. The complete variable domain, with remaining parts taken from reference TRBV2 and TRBJ2-7, reads EPEVTQTPSHQVTQMGQEVILRCVPISNHLYFYWYRQILGQKVEFLVSFYNNEISEKSEIFDDQFSVERPDGSNFTLKIRSTKLEDSAMYFCASTPLAGTSHEQYFGPGTRLTVT.

This chain connects TRBV11-1 to TRBJ2-5, with TRBD2 identical over 15 bases. The CDR3 is 18 amino acids. Trimming removed 4 bases from V and 1 base from J; junction bases left unmatched: 7. From germline, CDR1 is SGHAT and CDR2 FQDESV (reference sequence). CDR3 sequence reads: CASSSGTSGRTPQETQYF. The CDR3 DNA reads TGTGCCAGCAGCTCCGGGACTAGCGGGAGGACTCCCCAAGAGACCCAGTACTTC.

Ten or more counts support this clonotype. The chain couples TRBV10-3 to TRBJ2-7; 14 nucleotides line up with TRBD2. V shed 0 bases and J 5 bases; nucleotides not matched to a gene: 3. This CDR3 spans 16 amino acids. In germline, CDR1 is ENHRY, CDR2 SYGVKD. CDR3 in amino acids: CAISESGLAGVHEQYF. As DNA, the CDR3 is TGTGCCATCAGTGAGTCGGGACTAGCGGGAGTCCACGAGCAGTACTTC.

This clonotype was observed a handful of times. V gene TRBV28 combines with J gene TRBJ2-7, with TRBD2 identical over 8 bases. Per the germline V gene, CDR1 is MDHEN and CDR2 is SYDVKM. The ends lost 6 bases at V and 6 bases at J; junction bases unmatched: 7. This CDR3 contains 13 residues. The CDR3 loop is CASRDGGAGEQYF. The CDR3, as DNA: TGTGCCAGCAGGGACGGGGGGGCTGGCGAGCAGTACTTC.